This T cell receptor (beta chain) was documented in a study of identical twins. TCRdb independently ran MiXCR on the 5' RACE reads; one entry per CDR3 protein. The profile shows 600,000 to 700,000 distinct CDR3 sequences, less than 25% of them singletons. CDR1 is MNHEY and CDR2 is SVGAGI in the germline V gene. The CDR3 runs 14 residues. V lost 6 bases, J lost 5 bases, and 15 bases lay in between. This sample was shared with a second study, whose subject was T cells expressing NK-cell markers. That source notes: Six donors had dominant NKG2C+ clonotypes that comprised about 1.0-7.0% of their CD8+ T cells. Questions lingered over whether expanded NKG2C+ T cell clones were HCMV-specific.

The gene calls are TRBV6-5 and TRBJ2-3; D not resolved. The TCR was taken from a woman under 30 in good health. The material sequenced was PBMCs. In DNA, the CDR3 is TGTGCCAGCAGCGACTCCGCCGGGCGAGATACGCAGTATTTT. Its translation is CASSDSAGRDTQYF.